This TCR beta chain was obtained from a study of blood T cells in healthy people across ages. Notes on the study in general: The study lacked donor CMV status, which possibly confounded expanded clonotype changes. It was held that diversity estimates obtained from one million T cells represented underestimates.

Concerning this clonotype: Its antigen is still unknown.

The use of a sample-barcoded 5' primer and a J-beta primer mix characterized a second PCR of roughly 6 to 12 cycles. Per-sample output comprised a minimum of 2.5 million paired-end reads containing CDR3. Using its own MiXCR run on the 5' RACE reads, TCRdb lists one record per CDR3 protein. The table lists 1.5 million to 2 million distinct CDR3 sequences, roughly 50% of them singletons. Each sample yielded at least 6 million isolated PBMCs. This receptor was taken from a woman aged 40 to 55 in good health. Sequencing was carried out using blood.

CDR3 DNA: TGTGCCAGCAGTCGGAGGGACAGGGAGATCTATGGCTACACCTTC. It translates to CASSRRDREIYGYTF. The chain carries TRBV27 and TRBJ1-2, with 9 bases matching TRBD1. Per the germline V gene, CDR1 is MNHEY and CDR2 is SMNVEV (reference sequence). CDR3 length: 15 amino acids. V trimming: 5 bases; J trimming: 4 bases; junction bases outside the gene matches: 8.